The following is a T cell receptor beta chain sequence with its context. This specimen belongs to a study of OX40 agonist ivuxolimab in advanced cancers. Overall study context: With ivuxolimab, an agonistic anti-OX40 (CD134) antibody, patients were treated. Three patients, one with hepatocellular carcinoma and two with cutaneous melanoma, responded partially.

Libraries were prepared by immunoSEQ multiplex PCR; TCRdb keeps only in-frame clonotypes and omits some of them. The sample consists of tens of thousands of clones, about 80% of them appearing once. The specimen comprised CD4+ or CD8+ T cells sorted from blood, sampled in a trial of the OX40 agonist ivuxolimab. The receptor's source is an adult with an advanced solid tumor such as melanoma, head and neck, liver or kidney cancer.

The CDR3, as DNA: TGTGCCAGCAGTGAAGCAGGGTCATATAGCAATCAGCCCCAGCATTTT. It is translated as CASSEAGSYSNQPQHF. The rearrangement joins TRBV6-1 to TRBJ1-5; D gene ambiguous. V was clipped by 0 bases and J by 0 bases, with 9 bases between them. The V gene's germline CDR1 is MNHNS and CDR2 SASEGT. This CDR3 has 16 residues.